The entry that follows covers one TCR beta chain sequence. As yet, its antigen is unknown. Preparation of the TCRbeta library used unique molecular identifiers. TCRdb reprocessed the PCR reads via MiXCR and lists one record per CDR3 protein. The sample holds 600,000 or so distinct CDR3 sequences, roughly 23% seen once. These data are taken from a study of T-cell reconstitution after alpha-beta-depleted transplantation in children. Findings and limits, study-wide: After transplant, high TCRbeta diversity at day 60 in some patients arose from surviving recipient T cells and thymic progenitors.

Per the germline V gene, CDR1 is SGDLS and CDR2 is YYNGEE. The CDR3 totals 17 residues. Between the trimmed V and J ends, which lost 4 bases and 6 bases, there was a span of 20 bases. The source was PBMCs, mostly from graft donor cells, collected 360 days after TCRalphabeta/CD19-depleted stem cell transplant. This rearrangement joins TRBV9 to TRBJ2-6, with D uncertain. The TCR comes from a boy in the first two years of life who had a stem cell transplant for acute myeloid leukemia, so the T cells may come from the graft donor. This CDR3 is CASSPGSGVREANVLTF. The CDR3 region has the DNA TGTGCCAGCAGCCCTGGTTCTGGGGTAAGGGAGGCCAACGTCCTGACTTTC.